The 21 T cell receptor beta chains below all came from one sample that was sequenced in a study of T-cell memory formation after mild COVID-19. TCRdb re-called the 5' RACE reads with MiXCR, one entry per CDR3 protein. The sample comprises approximately 260,000 distinct CDR3 sequences, roughly 17% of which are singletons, and around a fifth rests with the top ten. Sequencing was carried out using PBMCs or a T cell subset sorted from them (not recorded which). The receptor source for this set is a young man who had mild COVID-19 (a few samples of this study predate the infection). Cell type and time point are not known.

This clonotype appeared a few times. The gene calls are TRBV6-5 and TRBJ1-1; D may be TRBD1 (5 bases). V lost 2 bases and J 0 bases, leaving 10 bases between the germline ends. Germline lookup yields CDR1 MNHEY and CDR2 SVGAGI. The CDR3 spans 15 residues. CDR3 bases: TGTGCCAGCAGTTACGTTCCGGGACTGAACACTGAAGCTTTCTTT. This gives the protein CASSYVPGLNTEAFF.

This chain joins TRBV7-2 and TRBJ2-2; no reliable D call. The CDR3 covers 16 residues. V lost 5 bases, J lost 6 bases, and 19 bases lay in between. Germline V gene data show CDR1 as SGHTA and CDR2 as FQGNSA. The CDR3 DNA reads TGTGCCAGCAGCCCGTATTTGGGCCTGCAGTCCGGGGAGCTGTTTTTT. Its translation: CASSPYLGLQSGELFF.

This clonotype was observed many times. Its ends do not fully match the called genes, so a read error is possible. The genes are TRBV5-1 and TRBJ2-5, with TRBD1 as a possible D gene (5 bases). Germline V gene lookup returns CDR1 SGHRS and CDR2 YFSETQ. This CDR3 contains 12 residues. DNA for the CDR3: TGCGCCAGCAGCCACACACTGGACACGATTGTCTTC. Translated, it gives CASSHTLDTIVF.

This clonotype was counted many times. This chain connects TRBV7-2 to TRBJ2-7; 10 bases map to TRBD2. The CDR3 sequence is 14 residues long. Trimming removed 2 bases from V and 9 bases from J; junction bases left unmatched: 7. Per the germline V gene, CDR1 is SGHTA and CDR2 is FQGNSA. The chain's CDR3 is CASSLRAGGPRQYF. DNA of the CDR3: TGTGCCAGCAGCTTAAGAGCGGGGGGGCCGCGGCAGTACTTC.

In its sample, this clonotype was seen a few times. The chain links TRBV4-2 to TRBJ1-1; D is undetermined. Germline V gives CDR1 LGHNA, CDR2 YNFKEQ. The CDR3 is made up of 12 amino acids. V lost 0 bases and J 5 bases, leaving 4 bases between the germline ends. The CDR3 reads CASSQDRTEAFF. The CDR3, as DNA: TGTGCCAGCAGCCAAGATCGAACTGAAGCTTTCTTT.

The V and J genes are TRBV7-3 and TRBJ2-3; 13 bases map to TRBD2. This CDR3 comprises 16 residues. The germline CDR1 and CDR2 sequences are SGHTA and FQGTGA. V lost 5 bases to trimming and J lost 4 bases; unmatched junction nucleotides: 6. The DNA for the CDR3 is TGTGCCAGCAGCCAGACTAGCGGGGGGCCCCCAGATACGCAGTATTTT. Its protein product is CASSQTSGGPPDTQYF.

This clonotype was seen only a few times. V is TRBV9 and J is TRBJ2-2; 10 bases fit TRBD2. V dropped 4 bases and J dropped 3; count of bases not matched to a gene: 6. The CDR3 covers 16 residues. Germline values: CDR1 SGDLS, CDR2 YYNGEE. The CDR3 sequence is CASSPSGGAHTGELFF. The CDR3 coding sequence is TGTGCCAGCAGCCCCAGCGGGGGGGCGCACACCGGGGAGCTGTTTTTT. Based on the CDR3 plus reference TRBV9 and TRBJ2-2, the full variable domain is DSGVTQTPKHLITATGQRVTLRCSPRSGDLSVYWYQQSLDQGLQFLIQYYNGEERAKGNILERFSAQQFPDLHSELNLSSLELGDSALYFCASSPSGGAHTGELFFGEGSRLTVL.

The CDR3 here is CASSQWTGEDTEAFF. The CDR3 DNA sequence: TGCGCCAGCAGCCAGTGGACAGGGGAGGACACTGAAGCTTTCTTT. J is TRBJ1-1 and V is TRBV4-1; 9 nucleotides align to TRBD1. Germline CDR1 is MGHRA and CDR2 is YSYEKL. CDR3 size: 15 residues. With V trimmed by 3 bases and J by 3 bases, 5 bases remained unmatched.

This clonotype has only a few counts. V gene TRBV7-9 combines with J gene TRBJ2-3; TRBD2 matches 13 bases. CDR3 length: 15 residues. Per germline, CDR1 SEHNR and CDR2 FQNEAQ (reference sequence). V was pared by 5 bases and J by 4 bases, with 3 bases of the junction left unmatched. This CDR3 reads CASSDGLAGADTQYF. In DNA, the CDR3 is TGTGCCAGCAGCGACGGACTAGCGGGGGCAGATACGCAGTATTTT.

The chain recombines TRBV29-1 with TRBJ1-2, with D maybe TRBD1 (6 bases). Per the germline V gene, CDR1 is SQVTM and CDR2 is ANQGSEA. This CDR3 comprises 11 residues. V was cut by 6 bases and J by 6 bases, with 11 bases left in between. In DNA, the CDR3 is TGCAGCGTGGACCGGGACAATGGCTACACCTTC. This gives the protein CSVDRDNGYTF.

In its sample, this clonotype was seen a few times. This sequence joins TRBV20-1 and TRBJ2-5, with a possible D match to TRBD1 (5 bases). The CDR3 contains 13 residues. Germline V lookup: CDR1 DFQATT, CDR2 SNEGSKA (reference sequence). With 4 bases removed from V and 2 bases from J, the gap between germline ends came to 11 bases. In DNA, the CDR3 is TGCAGTGCTAATTCAGGGCTTCAAGAGACCCAGTACTTC. It translates to CSANSGLQETQYF.

The V and J genes are TRBV5-4 and TRBJ1-6; 8 nucleotides align to TRBD1. J lost 6 bases, V lost 5 bases, and 7 bases had no gene match. Germline loops: CDR1 SGHNT, CDR2 YYREEE (reference sequence). The CDR3 is 15 amino acids. The CDR3 bases are TGTGCCAGCAGTCGGCTGGGACAGGTTAATTCACCCCTCCACTTT. Protein: CASSRLGQVNSPLHF.

In its sample, this clonotype was seen a few times. The chain has TRBV20-1 and TRBJ2-5; D is uncertain. The V gene's germline CDR1 is DFQATT and CDR2 SNEGSKA (reference sequence). The CDR3 covers 11 residues. Trimming took 2 bases from V and 5 from J, leaving 6 bases between them. CDR3 DNA sequence: TGCAGTGCTAGACTTACCGAGACCCAGTACTTC. This codes for CSARLTETQYF.

The table lists this clonotype with a few counts. The rearrangement links TRBV6-5 to TRBJ2-5; D uncertain. The germline gives CDR1 MNHEY, CDR2 SVGAGI. V was trimmed by 6 bases and J by 2 bases, leaving 4 bases between them. The length of the CDR3 is 11 residues. The CDR3 protein is CASRGQETQYF. The CDR3 DNA follows: TGTGCCAGCAGGGGTCAAGAGACCCAGTACTTC.

The V gene is TRBV5-6, the J gene TRBJ2-7, with D possibly matching TRBD1 (6 bases). CDR1 is SGHDT, CDR2 YYEEEE, per germline. Trimming took off 0 bases at V and 4 bases at J, with 8 bases between the two ends. The CDR3 consists of 13 residues. In DNA, the CDR3 is TGTGCCAGCAGCTTGGGGACAGAGTACGAGCAGTACTTC. Translating gives CASSLGTEYEQYF.

This chain uses TRBV24-1 with TRBJ2-1; 7 bases line up with TRBD2. Germline-derived CDR1 and CDR2 are KGHDR and SFDVKD. The length of the CDR3 is 14 residues. V was clipped by 6 bases and J by 4 bases; unmatched bases: 5. Here the CDR3 DNA reads TGTGCCACCAGTTCGGGGGAGGGATACAATGAGCAGTTCTTC. Its translation: CATSSGEGYNEQFF.

The chain links TRBV20-1 to TRBJ2-3, with 7 bases aligning to TRBD2. This CDR3 has 18 amino acids. CDR1 DFQATT and CDR2 SNEGSKA come from the germline V gene (reference sequence). The J segment lost 2 bases and the V segment lost 2 bases, leaving 16 bases of the junction unmatched. CDR3 DNA: TGCAGTGCTAGATCCCCCTGGGGGGTGGGAGGGAACACAGATACGCAGTATTTT. Translated, it gives CSARSPWGVGGNTDTQYF.

This clonotype was seen more than once but under ten times. This chain links TRBV24-1 with TRBJ2-1; no definite D call. CDR1 and CDR2 from the germline V gene are KGHDR and SFDVKD. Trimming took 7 bases from V and 5 from J, leaving 17 bases between them. The CDR3 length is 15 residues. The CDR3 bases are TGTGCCACCAGCTCCACAGCCAAAGGAAACAATGAGCAGTTCTTC. As protein: CATSSTAKGNNEQFF.

This chain joins TRBV4-1 and TRBJ2-7; D is perhaps TRBD1 or TRBD2 (6 bases each). V was trimmed by 0 bases and J by 5 bases, leaving 14 bases between them. Germline-derived CDR1 and CDR2 are MGHRA and YSYEKL. This CDR3 has 15 residues. Here the CDR3 DNA reads TGCGCCAGCAGCCAAGAGTCGGGGGCGAGCCACGAGCAGTACTTC. As protein: CASSQESGASHEQYF.

This sequence joins TRBV4-1 and TRBJ1-1; D gene ambiguous. Deletions cut 4 bases from V and 4 bases from J, with 13 bases between. This CDR3 spans 14 amino acids. Germline V gene lookup returns CDR1 MGHRA and CDR2 YSYEKL. CDR3 in amino acids: CASSPQVLRTEAFF. In nucleotides, the CDR3 is TGCGCCAGCAGCCCTCAAGTCTTACGCACTGAAGCTTTCTTT.

The gene calls are TRBV29-1 and TRBJ1-2; TRBD1 might be the D (5 bases). Germline V gene lookup returns CDR1 SQVTM and CDR2 ANQGSEA. Between the trimmed V and J ends, which lost 6 bases and 3 bases, there was a span of 14 bases. The CDR3 sequence is 13 residues long. DNA for the CDR3: TGCAGCGTCCGACAGCTCCTAGACTATGGCTACACCTTC. It yields the protein CSVRQLLDYGYTF.